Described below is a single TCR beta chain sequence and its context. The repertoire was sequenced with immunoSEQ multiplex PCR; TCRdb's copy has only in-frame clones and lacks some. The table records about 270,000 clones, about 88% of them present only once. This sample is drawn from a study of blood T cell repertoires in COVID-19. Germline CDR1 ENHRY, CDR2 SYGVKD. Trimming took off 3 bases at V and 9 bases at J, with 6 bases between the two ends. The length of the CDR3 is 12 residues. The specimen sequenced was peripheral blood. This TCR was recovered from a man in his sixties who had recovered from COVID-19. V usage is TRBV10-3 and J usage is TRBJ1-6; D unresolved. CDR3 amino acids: CAISEQPSPLHF. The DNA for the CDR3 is TGTGCCATCAGTGAACAGCCTTCACCCCTCCACTTT.